The 24 T cell receptor beta chains given below trace back to one sample, sequenced in a study of cytomegalovirus exposure and HLA in healthy donors. With 60 Vbeta and 13 Jbeta primers, the PCR was carried out. Assay used: immunoSEQ multiplex PCR; TCRdb lists only in-frame clones, some missing. The sample includes some 98,000 clones, around 70% of them seen just once. The sequencing sample was made of PBMCs. All receptors derive from a man in his fifties in good health and CMV-seronegative.

This clone has more than one count but fewer than ten. The J gene is TRBJ2-7, the V gene TRBV29-1, with 8 bases identical to TRBD1. Germline CDR1 reads SQVTM; CDR2 reads ANQGSEA. This CDR3 contains 13 residues. Germline trimming cut 3 bases from V and 3 bases from J; bases unmatched to any gene: 4. The CDR3: CSVEQGASYEQYF. The CDR3 DNA reads as TGCAGCGTTGAGCAGGGGGCTAGCTACGAGCAGTACTTC.

This clone appeared a few times. The gene calls are TRBV6-6 and TRBJ1-2; TRBD1 is a possible D gene (5 bases). V was clipped by 4 bases and J by 1 base, with 7 bases between them. The CDR3 runs to 13 residues. Germline V CDR1 and CDR2: MNHNY, SVGAGI (reference sequence). The CDR3 reads CASSSQGNYGYTF. The DNA for the CDR3 is TGTGCCAGCAGTTCCCAGGGTAACTATGGCTACACCTTC.

The chain recombines TRBV19 with TRBJ1-4; the D is unclear. Germline V gene sequence: CDR1 LNHDA, CDR2 SQIVND (reference sequence). There are 13 residues in the CDR3. The germline V and J ends were trimmed by 6 bases and 0 bases, with 5 bases remaining between them. CDR3: CASRLATNEKLFF. CDR3 bases: TGTGCCAGTAGACTGGCAACTAATGAAAAACTGTTTTTT. Filled out from reference TRBV19 and TRBJ1-4, the complete variable domain reads DGGITQSPKYLFRKEGQNVTLSCEQNLNHDAMYWYRQDPGQGLRLIYYSQIVNDFQKGDIAEGYSVSREKKESFPLTVTSAQKNPTAFYLCASRLATNEKLFFGSGTQLSVL.

DNA of the CDR3: TGTGCCAGCAGTTTAGGGAGCCCAAGAGATACGCAGTATTTT. Protein sequence: CASSLGSPRDTQYF. This chain connects TRBV28 to TRBJ2-3; possible D gene TRBD2, 5 bases. The V end lost 2 bases, the J end lost 5 bases, and 11 bases lay between the germline ends. The germline CDR1 and CDR2 sequences are MDHEN and SYDVKM. There are 14 residues in the CDR3.

This clone appeared once. This chain links TRBV5-1 with TRBJ2-1; TRBD1 agrees at 8 bases. This CDR3 has 18 amino acids. Looked up from germline, CDR1 is SGHRS and CDR2 is YFSETQ. Losses at the gene ends were 5 bases for V and 0 bases for J; bases not matched to a gene: 13. DNA for the CDR3: TGCGCCAGCAGGACAGGGGCCTACTCTATCCTCTCCTACAATGAGCAGTTCTTC. This codes for CASRTGAYSILSYNEQFF.

Here the CDR3 DNA reads TGTGCCAGCAGTCGACAGGGGGGGTACGAGCAGTACTTC. As protein: CASSRQGGYEQYF. The chain carries TRBV28 and TRBJ2-7; 9 nucleotides line up with TRBD1. Trimming removed 5 bases from V and 4 bases from J; junction bases left unmatched: 3. Per germline, CDR1 MDHEN and CDR2 SYDVKM. This CDR3 region has 13 residues.

The chain couples TRBV6-1 to TRBJ1-4, with TRBD1 identical over 8 bases. The CDR3 totals 15 residues. V lost 3 bases and J lost 5; bases outside the gene matches: 5. In germline, CDR1 is MNHNS, CDR2 SASEGT. Here the CDR3 DNA reads TGTGCCAGCAGTGACCCTCAGGGGGCGAATGAAAAACTGTTTTTT. It translates to CASSDPQGANEKLFF.

This sequence joins TRBV5-1 and TRBJ1-1, with a possible D match to TRBD1 (5 bases). CDR1 is SGHRS, CDR2 YFSETQ, per germline. Trimming took 1 base from V and 5 from J, leaving 12 bases between them. The CDR3 extends over 14 amino acids. CDR3 residues: CASSLNLGQTEAFF. CDR3 bases: TGCGCCAGCAGCTTGAATTTGGGGCAAACTGAAGCTTTCTTT.

The chain recombines TRBV4-2 with TRBJ1-1, with 10 bases aligning to TRBD1. Trimming removed 1 base from V and 2 bases from J; junction bases left unmatched: 10. Germline V gene sequence: CDR1 LGHNA, CDR2 YNFKEQ. The length of the CDR3 is 18 residues. This CDR3 reads CASSQGDHWDRGNTEAFF. The CDR3 nucleotides are TGTGCCAGCAGCCAAGGCGATCACTGGGACAGGGGCAACACTGAAGCTTTCTTT.

In its sample, this clone was seen a few times. The chain joins TRBV27 to TRBJ1-2, with TRBD1 as a possible D gene (5 bases). Trimming cost V 5 bases and J 4 bases, with 11 bases left between them. Germline CDR1 is MNHEY and CDR2 is SMNVEV (reference sequence). The CDR3 totals 13 residues. The CDR3: CASSQTAGYGYTF. The CDR3 DNA reads TGTGCCAGCAGTCAGACAGCAGGCTATGGCTACACCTTC.

This chain links TRBV6-6 with TRBJ1-6, with TRBD1 identical over 8 bases. CDR1 MNHNY and CDR2 SVGAGI come from the germline V gene (reference sequence). Trimming removed 5 bases from V and 4 bases from J; junction bases left unmatched: 7. CDR3 size: 16 residues. CDR3 protein: CASSTPQGAYNSPLHF. CDR3 DNA sequence: TGTGCCAGCAGTACGCCCCAGGGGGCTTATAATTCACCCCTCCACTTT.

The gene calls are TRBV7-3 and TRBJ1-1; D gene ambiguous. Germline values: CDR1 SGHTA, CDR2 FQGTGA. With 5 bases removed from V and 1 base from J, the gap between germline ends came to 8 bases. This CDR3 has 13 residues. In nucleotides, the CDR3 is TGTGCCAGCAGCCGCGGTCCGAACACTGAAGCTTTCTTT. Its translation is CASSRGPNTEAFF.

The chain combines TRBV18 with TRBJ2-2; D perhaps matches TRBD1 (6 bases). V was clipped by 3 bases and J by 1 base, with 12 bases between them. CDR1 is KGHSH and CDR2 is LQKENI in the germline V gene. This CDR3 is 16 amino acids long. Here the CDR3 DNA reads TGTGCCAGCTCACCCGTATTGACAGGGAACACCGGGGAGCTGTTTTTT. Protein product: CASSPVLTGNTGELFF.

This chain connects TRBV9 to TRBJ2-1, with D tentatively TRBD1 (6 bases). From germline, CDR1 is SGDLS and CDR2 YYNGEE. This CDR3 is 18 amino acids long. V was cut by 4 bases and J by 0 bases, with 20 bases left in between. DNA of the CDR3: TGTGCCAGCAGCCTCTTTGGGGGCAAGACCAACTCCTACAATGAGCAGTTCTTC. Protein: CASSLFGGKTNSYNEQFF.

Concerning this clone: Germline is not matched at one junction end, which may reflect a read error. V and J are TRBV5-5 and TRBJ1-5; D gene ambiguous. Germline V lookup: CDR1 SGHKS, CDR2 YYEKEE (reference sequence). The CDR3 sequence is 17 residues long. The CDR3 DNA reads as TGTGCCAGCAGCCTAGAACAAGGAGGCTATAGCAATCAGCCCCAACATTTT. Translating gives CASSLEQGGYSNQPQHF.

The chain couples TRBV5-1 to TRBJ2-1; 9 bases fit TRBD2. Unmatched junction bases numbered 6, after V lost 2 bases and J lost 6 bases. The CDR3 runs to 15 residues. Germline CDR1 SGHRS, CDR2 YFSETQ. The CDR3 protein is CASSLLAGEGNEQFF. For the CDR3, the DNA is TGCGCCAGCAGCTTATTAGCGGGAGAAGGCAATGAGCAGTTCTTC.

A word on this clone: The junction differs from germline at one of its ends, possibly a read error. The gene calls are TRBV7-7 and TRBJ2-7; a possible D gene is TRBD2 (5 bases). The CDR3 runs 13 residues. Germline assignment: CDR1 SSHAT and CDR2 FNYEAQ (reference sequence). The CDR3 region is CASSLGLGDEQYF. The CDR3 region has the DNA TGTGCTAGCAGCTTAGGACTCGGGGACGAGCAGTACTTC.

The rearrangement uses TRBV10-1 and TRBJ1-3; D unclear. The V end was cut by 2 bases, the J end by 0 bases, with 5 bases between. In germline, CDR1 is WNHNN, CDR2 SYGVQD (reference sequence). The CDR3 sequence is 14 residues long. The CDR3 is CASSETHSGNTIYF. DNA of the CDR3: TGCGCCAGCAGTGAGACTCACTCTGGAAACACCATATATTTT.

This clone was counted between two and nine times. The chain links TRBV18 to TRBJ1-1; TRBD1 matches 8 bases. Germline CDR1 reads KGHSH; CDR2 reads LQKENI. The V segment lost 3 bases and the J segment 1 base; nucleotides outside the gene matches: 4. The CDR3 runs 15 residues. The CDR3 loop reads CASSPIGQGNTEAFF. The CDR3 bases are TGTGCCAGCTCACCCATTGGACAGGGGAACACTGAAGCTTTCTTT.

This clone was seen more than once but under ten times. The CDR3 bases are TGTGCCAGCAGCTTCGGGGAAGGTACGGCTTTCTTT. This translates into CASSFGEGTAFF. The chain is built from TRBV5-6 and TRBJ1-1; D call uncertain. The CDR3 contains 12 residues. V was cut by 2 bases and J by 11 bases, with 13 bases left in between. Looked up from germline, CDR1 is SGHDT and CDR2 is YYEEEE.

This clone appeared a few times. The chain recombines TRBV7-3 with TRBJ2-3; the match to TRBD1 covers 10 bases. The CDR3 has 14 amino acids. V shed 5 bases, J shed 5 bases, and the junction held 4 bases outside the gene matches. Germline values: CDR1 SGHTA, CDR2 FQGTGA. This CDR3 is CASSPDRGRDTQYF. CDR3 nucleotide sequence: TGTGCCAGCAGCCCAGACAGGGGGCGAGATACGCAGTATTTT.

In its sample, this clone was seen a few times. The chain is built from TRBV19 and TRBJ2-7; tentatively, D is TRBD1 (5 bases). Germline V gene lookup returns CDR1 LNHDA and CDR2 SQIVND (reference sequence). With 5 bases removed from V and 3 bases from J, the gap between germline ends came to 14 bases. This CDR3 comprises 14 residues. The CDR3 region is CASSFGQGYYEQYF. The CDR3 region has the DNA TGTGCCAGTAGTTTTGGGCAGGGTTACTACGAGCAGTACTTC. Drawing the rest from reference TRBV19 and TRBJ2-7, the complete variable domain is DGGITQSPKYLFRKEGQNVTLSCEQNLNHDAMYWYRQDPGQGLRLIYYSQIVNDFQKGDIAEGYSVSREKKESFPLTVTSAQKNPTAFYLCASSFGQGYYEQYFGPGTRLTVT.

In this sample, this clone turned up a few times. The chain links TRBV28 to TRBJ1-2; tentative D call: TRBD1 (5 bases). The CDR3 extends over 13 amino acids. Trimming left V 10 bases short and J 0 bases short, with 12 bases between. The germline CDR1 and CDR2 sequences are MDHEN and SYDVKM. The CDR3 DNA follows: TGTGCCACTGAGGCAGGGACTAACTATGGCTACACCTTC. This encodes CATEAGTNYGYTF.

The chain couples TRBV7-9 to TRBJ2-4, with D possibly matching TRBD2 (5 bases). Germline assignment: CDR1 SEHNR and CDR2 FQNEAQ (reference sequence). The CDR3 extends over 15 amino acids. V lost 1 base and J 0 bases, leaving 7 bases between the germline ends. The CDR3 nucleotides are TGTGCCAGCAGCTTAGATGGACTAGCCAAAAACATTCAGTACTTC. Encoded protein: CASSLDGLAKNIQYF.